This entry features one TCR beta chain sequence. Antigen specificity is unknown. The study sampled nominally healthy donors, though unrecorded immune exposures were likely. This entry comes from a study of cytomegalovirus exposure and HLA in healthy donors. Study conclusions and caveats: A later analysis showed that HLA-associated TCR beta chains had undergone more clonal expansion than equally common others. A later analysis linked a missense DCLRE1C variant to TCR beta V- and J-gene trimming.

Amplification used 60 Vbeta primers and 13 Jbeta primers. As handled by the study authors: Around 9.9 million shared chains were among the approximately 80 million unique TCR beta chains that a later analysis counted. Here immunoSEQ multiplex PCR was the method, and the copy in TCRdb shows in-frame clones only, minus some. V and J calls and clone size are as listed in that table; D and trimming were resolved from the DNA. This table has some 130,000 clones, around 72% appearing once. Trimming took 1 base from V and 4 from J, leaving 9 bases between them. The CDR3 runs to 14 residues. Germline CDR1 reads SSHAT; CDR2 reads FNYEAQ (reference sequence).

This clonotype was obtained from a woman between 35 and 50 years old in good health and CMV-seronegative. What was sequenced was PBMCs. The V and J genes are TRBV7-7 and TRBJ2-3, with D maybe TRBD1 (5 bases). CDR3 amino acids: CASSLGQGSDTQYF. The CDR3 nucleotides are TGTGCCAGCAGCTTAGGCCAGGGATCAGATACGCAGTATTTT. Filled out from reference TRBV7-7 and TRBJ2-3, the complete variable domain reads GAGVSQSPRYKVTKRGQDVTLRCDPISSHATLYWYQQALGQGPEFLTYFNYEAQPDKSGLPSDRFSAERPEGSISTLTIQRTEQRDSAMYRCASSLGQGSDTQYFGPGTRLTVL.